This TCR beta chain originates from a study of T cell responses to AZD1222 COVID-19 vaccine. Study-wide results and caveats: Recipients of two AZD1222 doses showed rising Spike-specific TCR breadth and depth. Distributed over spike, vaccine-associated CD4 TCRs predominated at 160-218 and 743-854.

In the case of this clone: Its antigen remains unidentified.

The method was immunoSEQ multiplex PCR; TCRdb's version includes in-frame clones alone and lacks a portion of them. This sample has 150,000 to 250,000 clones, with 85% to 95% found just once. The receptor comes from an adult who received the AZD1222 COVID-19 vaccine. The sequencing here drew on peripheral blood, taken 28 days after the second AZD1222 dose.

Here the CDR3 reads CASSWTGTGAKNTEAFF. CDR3 bases: TGCGCCAGCAGCTGGACGGGGACAGGGGCGAAGAACACTGAAGCTTTCTTT. The chain carries TRBV5-1 and TRBJ1-1; TRBD1 agrees at 10 bases. Per germline, CDR1 SGHRS and CDR2 YFSETQ. The CDR3 loop spans 17 amino acids. V lost 3 bases to trimming and J lost 1 base; unmatched junction nucleotides: 9. The full variable domain, with the rest looked up from reference TRBV5-1 and TRBJ1-1, is KAGVTQTPRYLIKTRGQQVTLSCSPISGHRSVSWYQQTPGQGLQFLFEYFSETQRNKGNFPGRFSGRQFSNSRSEMNVSTLELGDSALYLCASSWTGTGAKNTEAFFGQGTRLTVV.